The clone carrying this T cell receptor beta chain appeared many times. Its target is unknown. There were TCR beta CDR3 regions amplified from RNA transcripts. A first-round RT-PCR of the TCR CDR3 used the HTBI primer set. TCRdb re-analysed the multiplex PCR reads in MiXCR, keeping a single row per CDR3 protein. The sample records about 350,000 distinct CDR3 sequences, 15% to 20% being singletons. This sample stems from a study of T cells in Graves' hyperthyroidism and ophthalmopathy. At the level of the study: It was at initial diagnosis, before any treatment, that peripheral blood was collected.

Study-wide points: Ophthalmopathy onset followed model prediction by a median around 6.9 months.

This CDR3 contains 13 residues. The V gene's germline CDR1 is SGHVS and CDR2 FNYEAQ. Deletions cut 6 bases from V and 5 bases from J, with 13 bases between. The TCR was taken from a woman between 35 and 50 years old with Graves' ophthalmopathy. The chain combines TRBV7-6 with TRBJ2-5, with D perhaps TRBD1 (6 bases). Sequencing was performed on blood. CDR3 in DNA: TGTGCCAGCAGTTCGAAAAGGGGGGAGACCCAGTACTTC. Protein product: CASSSKRGETQYF.